The present T cell receptor beta chain was sequenced within a study of blood T cell repertoires in COVID-19. Study in general: Sample material is recorded as cDNA or gDNA derived from T cells, B-cell-depleted T cells, or PBMCs.

Only in-frame clones appear in the TCRdb table, and some are missing; sequencing was by immunoSEQ multiplex PCR. The sample carries a few hundred thousand clones, roughly 88% recorded once. The CDR3 contains 15 residues. The germline gives CDR1 MNHNY, CDR2 SVGAGI (reference sequence). Between the trimmed V and J ends, which lost 2 bases and 4 bases, there was a span of 12 bases. The receptor comes from a woman aged 40 to 49 who had recovered from COVID-19. This chain joins TRBV6-6 and TRBJ1-5, with D possibly being TRBD1 (5 bases). Sequencing was carried out using peripheral blood. The CDR3 nucleotides read TGTGCCAGCAGTTACCGTACAGGCGGTAATCAGCCCCAGCATTTT. It codes for CASSYRTGGNQPQHF.